The rows below give T cell receptor beta chains drawn from one sample of a study of shared clonotypes between healthy human individuals. Sequencing used immunoSEQ multiplex PCR; TCRdb keeps in-frame clones, though not all of them. The sample lists 300,000 to 400,000 clones; roughly 84% were seen once. Sequencing was performed on memory CD8+ T cells sorted from blood. The receptors stem from a man between 18 and 29 years old in good health. Each CDR3 is given with its conserved first and last residue. A D gene is named only where the DNA matches it firmly. A clone size is listed for some rows: how often the clone was seen (once, few, many), or a class if it is expanded.

clone_size	d_call	v_call	j_call	cdr3_nt	cdr3_aa
-	-	TRBV29-1	TRBJ1-4	TGCAGCGTTGAAGATGCAACTAATGAAAAACTGTTTTTT	CSVEDATNEKLFF
many	-	TRBV18	TRBJ2-5	TGTGCCAGCTCACCACTTGTTGCAGAACAAGAGACCCAGTACTTC	CASSPLVAEQETQYF
-	TRBD1	TRBV2	TRBJ1-1	TGTGCCAGCAGTAAACAGGGGGGAGGCACTGAAGCTTTCTTT	CASSKQGGGTEAFF
-	-	TRBV5-4	TRBJ2-1	TGTGCCAGCAGCTTTAAAGGGATTTACAATGAGCAGTTCTTC	CASSFKGIYNEQFF
many	-	TRBV29-1	TRBJ2-1	TGCAGCGTACCGGGACGGAGGCCAGATGAGCAGTTCTTC	CSVPGRRPDEQFF
-	TRBD1	TRBV5-1	TRBJ2-7	TGCGCCAGCAGCAGGGGACAGGGCAACGTGCAGTACTTC	CASSRGQGNVQYF
-	-	TRBV7-9	TRBJ2-1	TGTGCCAGCAGCTCCGGAACCAACTACAATGAGCAGTTCTTC	CASSSGTNYNEQFF
once	-	TRBV4-1	TRBJ1-1	TGCGCCAGCAAACCCATGACAGGATACACTGAAGCTTTCTTT	CASKPMTGYTEAFF
-	TRBD2	TRBV4-3	TRBJ2-1	TGCGCCAGCAGCCAAACTAGCGGGGATTACAATGAGCAGTTCTTC	CASSQTSGDYNEQFF
-	TRBD2	TRBV27	TRBJ2-7	TGTGCCAGCAGTTGGGGTGGGAGGGAATACGAGCAGTACTTC	CASSWGGREYEQYF
-	-	TRBV7-9	TRBJ1-6	TGTGCCAGCAGCTTAGAGCAGGGTCCCTATAATTCACCCCTCCACTTT	CASSLEQGPYNSPLHF
once	-	TRBV27	TRBJ2-2	TGTGCCAGCAGTTTTTGGGGAACCGCGAACACCGGGGAGCTGTTTTTT	CASSFWGTANTGELFF
-	TRBD2	TRBV27	TRBJ2-7	TGTGCCAGCAGTTCCACTAGCGGGGTTCCCTACGAGCAGTACTTC	CASSSTSGVPYEQYF
-	-	TRBV6-5	TRBJ2-1	TGTGCCAGCAGTTACTCTATCCCTAACAATGAGCAGTTCTTC	CASSYSIPNNEQFF
-	TRBD1	TRBV27	TRBJ1-5	TGTGCCAGCAGTACCGGACAGGGGCCCAATCAGCCCCAGCATTTT	CASSTGQGPNQPQHF
-	TRBD1	TRBV30	TRBJ1-5	TGTGCCTGGAGTATAACAGGGGATAATCAGCCCCAGCATTTT	CAWSITGDNQPQHF
-	TRBD1	TRBV7-3	TRBJ1-4	TGTGCCAGCAGCACCACAGGGGGAGACGAAAAACTGTTTTTT	CASSTTGGDEKLFF
-	TRBD1	TRBV10-3	TRBJ1-4	TGTGCCATCAGTGCTACTCCGCCAGACAGGGGTCTCAGTGAAAAACTGTTTTTT	CAISATPPDRGLSEKLFF
-	-	TRBV6-9	TRBJ2-5	TGTGCCAGCAGTTACATTCGTCCAGGGAATATTCAAGAGACCCAGTACTTC	CASSYIRPGNIQETQYF
-	-	TRBV7-9	TRBJ1-2	TGTGCCAGCAGCTTAAGTGGGGTCTATGGCTACACCTTC	CASSLSGVYGYTF
-	-	TRBV5-6	TRBJ1-1	TGTGCCAGCAGGTCCCGGCCGGGGACTGAAGCTTTCTTT	CASRSRPGTEAFF
-	TRBD1	TRBV30	TRBJ1-1	TGTGCCTGGGAGGGGGGATGGACAGGGGTCACTGAAGCTTTCTTT	CAWEGGWTGVTEAFF
-	TRBD2	TRBV5-1	TRBJ2-2	TGCGCCAGCAGCTGGTTAGCGGGAGATACCGGGGAGCTGTTTTTT	CASSWLAGDTGELFF
-	TRBD1	TRBV6-5	TRBJ1-1	TGTGCCAGCAGTTTCGGGACAGTGAACACTGAAGCTTTCTTT	CASSFGTVNTEAFF
-	-	TRBV20-1	TRBJ2-7	TGCAGTGTAGGTAGGCACGAGCAGTACTTC	CSVGRHEQYF
-	TRBD1	TRBV28	TRBJ1-5	TGTGCCAGCAGTCCAAGGGAACACAGGGGAGACCAGCCCCAGCATTTT	CASSPREHRGDQPQHF
-	-	TRBV11-3	TRBJ2-7	TGTGCCAGCAGCACCTCGATGGGCGAGCAGTACTTC	CASSTSMGEQYF
-	-	TRBV5-1	TRBJ2-1	TGCGCCAGTAGCTTGTCCGCAGTCTCCTACAATGAGCAGTTCTTC	CASSLSAVSYNEQFF
-	TRBD1	TRBV27	TRBJ1-2	TGTGCCAGCACCGCGGACAGGGGAGGAGGTGGCTACACCTTC	CASTADRGGGGYTF
-	TRBD1	TRBV28	TRBJ2-7	TGTGCCAGCAGCCTAAGGACAGGGGTGGGCGAGCAGTACTTC	CASSLRTGVGEQYF
-	-	TRBV7-9	TRBJ2-7	TGTGCCAGCAGCTTCCCAGACCGTAGCTCCTACGAGCAGTACTTC	CASSFPDRSSYEQYF
-	-	TRBV9	TRBJ1-3	TGTGCCAGCAGCCCTCGGTCTGGAAACACCATATATTTT	CASSPRSGNTIYF
-	-	TRBV18	TRBJ1-5	TGTGCCAGCTCAATGTGGGGAATCAATCAGCCCCAGCATTTT	CASSMWGINQPQHF
-	-	TRBV11-1	TRBJ2-7	TGTGCCAGCAGCTTAGAGCAGGGCTACGAGCAGTACTTC	CASSLEQGYEQYF
-	-	TRBV28	TRBJ2-2	TGTGCCAGCAGTTTTATAGGGCAGTACGAGGAGCTGTTTTTT	CASSFIGQYEELFF
-	TRBD1	TRBV5-1	TRBJ1-2	TGCGCCAGCAGTTATCCCGGGACAGGGAACTATGGCTACACCTTC	CASSYPGTGNYGYTF
-	-	TRBV28	TRBJ2-1	TGTGCCAGCAGTTTACAGAGCTCCTACAATGAGCAGTTCTTC	CASSLQSSYNEQFF
-	TRBD2	TRBV18	TRBJ2-7	TGTGCCAGCTCACCCGTCGAGGTCTCGGGAGGGCCTTTCTACGAGCAGTACTTC	CASSPVEVSGGPFYEQYF
many	TRBD2	TRBV28	TRBJ2-3	TGTGCCAGCAGTACGACTAGCGGGGGCAGCACAGATACGCAGTATTTT	CASSTTSGGSTDTQYF
few	-	TRBV2	TRBJ2-1	TGTGCCCACGCGGGCAGCAATAATGGAGGGCCCTTCCGCAATGAGCAGTTCTTC	CAHAGSNNGGPFRNEQFF